This T cell receptor (beta chain) was identified during a study of T-cell reconstitution after alpha-beta-depleted transplantation in children. Many counts were recorded for this clonotype. Construction of the TCRbeta library involved unique molecular identifiers. TCRdb called the PCR reads again in MiXCR, with one record for every CDR3 protein. In the table there are 190,000 or so distinct CDR3 sequences, around 7% of which are singletons. The ends lost 4 bases at V and 2 bases at J; junction bases unmatched: 7. The CDR3 has 17 amino acids. This TCR was sampled from a human donor who donated a stem cell graft to a child with Wiskott-Aldrich syndrome. Sample: PBMCs from the stem cell graft donor, taken from the stem cell graft. The genes are TRBV12-3 or TRBV12-4 and TRBJ2-1, with 11 bases fitting TRBD2. The CDR3 coding sequence is TGTGCCAGCAGTTCCAGACTAGCGGGGCACCCCTACAATGAGCAGTTCTTC. Amino acid sequence: CASSSRLAGHPYNEQFF.